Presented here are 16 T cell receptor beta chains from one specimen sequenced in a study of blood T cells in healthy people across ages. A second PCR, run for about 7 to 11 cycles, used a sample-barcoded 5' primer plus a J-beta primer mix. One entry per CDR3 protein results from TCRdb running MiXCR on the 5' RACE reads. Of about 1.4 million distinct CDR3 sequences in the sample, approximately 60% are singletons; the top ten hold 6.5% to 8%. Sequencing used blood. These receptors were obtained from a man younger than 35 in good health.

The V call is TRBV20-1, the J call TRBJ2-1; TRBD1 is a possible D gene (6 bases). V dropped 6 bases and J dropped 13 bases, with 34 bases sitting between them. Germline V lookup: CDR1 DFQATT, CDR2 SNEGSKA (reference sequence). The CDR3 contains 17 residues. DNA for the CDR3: TGCAGTGCCGCTCCCTTCCGGTACAGGGCGATGGCGGAGACCCAGTTCTTC. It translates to CSAAPFRYRAMAETQFF.

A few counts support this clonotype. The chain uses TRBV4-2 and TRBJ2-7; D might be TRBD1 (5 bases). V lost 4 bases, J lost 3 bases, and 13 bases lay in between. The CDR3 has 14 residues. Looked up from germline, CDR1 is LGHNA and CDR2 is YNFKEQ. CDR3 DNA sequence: TGTGCCAGCAGCCGGAAAGGGGTTAACTACGAGCAGTACTTC. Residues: CASSRKGVNYEQYF.

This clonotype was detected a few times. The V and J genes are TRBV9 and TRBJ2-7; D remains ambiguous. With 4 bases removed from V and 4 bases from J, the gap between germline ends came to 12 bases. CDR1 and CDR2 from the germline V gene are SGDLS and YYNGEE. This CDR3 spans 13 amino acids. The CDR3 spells CASSPRRGYEQYF. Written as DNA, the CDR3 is TGTGCCAGCAGCCCGCGAAGAGGTTACGAGCAGTACTTC.

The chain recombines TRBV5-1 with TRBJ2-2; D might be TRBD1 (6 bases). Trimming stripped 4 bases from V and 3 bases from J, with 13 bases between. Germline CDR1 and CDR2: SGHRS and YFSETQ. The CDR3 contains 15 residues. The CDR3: CASSGTRVDTGELFF. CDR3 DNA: TGCGCCAGCAGCGGGACAAGGGTCGACACCGGGGAGCTGTTTTTT.

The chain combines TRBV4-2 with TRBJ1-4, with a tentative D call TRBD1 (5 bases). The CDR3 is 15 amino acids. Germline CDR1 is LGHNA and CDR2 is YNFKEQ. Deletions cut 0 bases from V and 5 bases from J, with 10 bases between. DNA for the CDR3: TGTGCCAGCAGCCAAGACGGGACGGTGAATGAAAAACTGTTTTTT. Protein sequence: CASSQDGTVNEKLFF.

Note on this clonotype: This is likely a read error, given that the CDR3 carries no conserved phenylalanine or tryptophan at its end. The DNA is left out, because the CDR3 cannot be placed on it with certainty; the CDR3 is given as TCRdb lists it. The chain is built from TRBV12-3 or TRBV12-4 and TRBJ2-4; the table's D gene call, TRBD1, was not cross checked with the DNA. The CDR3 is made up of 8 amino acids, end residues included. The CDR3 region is CASSAGTG.

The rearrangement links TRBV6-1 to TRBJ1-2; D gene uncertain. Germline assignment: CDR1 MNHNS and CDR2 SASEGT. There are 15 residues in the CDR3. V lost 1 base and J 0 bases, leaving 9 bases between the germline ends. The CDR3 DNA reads TGTGCCAGCAGTGAAGGAGTAAAGACTAACTATGGCTACACCTTC. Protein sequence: CASSEGVKTNYGYTF.

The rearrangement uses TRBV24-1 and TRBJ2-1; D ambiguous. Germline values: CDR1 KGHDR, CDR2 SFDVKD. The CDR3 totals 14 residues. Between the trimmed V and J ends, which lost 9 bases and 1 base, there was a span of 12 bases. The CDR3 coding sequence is TGTGCCACCGGTGGAGTAAATTCCTACAATGAGCAGTTCTTC. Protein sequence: CATGGVNSYNEQFF.

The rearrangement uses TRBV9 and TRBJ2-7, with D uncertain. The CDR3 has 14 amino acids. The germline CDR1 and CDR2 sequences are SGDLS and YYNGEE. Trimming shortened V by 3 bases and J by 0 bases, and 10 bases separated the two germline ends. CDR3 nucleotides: TGTGCCAGCAGCGCCTTTATCAGCTCCTACGAGCAGTACTTC. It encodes CASSAFISSYEQYF.

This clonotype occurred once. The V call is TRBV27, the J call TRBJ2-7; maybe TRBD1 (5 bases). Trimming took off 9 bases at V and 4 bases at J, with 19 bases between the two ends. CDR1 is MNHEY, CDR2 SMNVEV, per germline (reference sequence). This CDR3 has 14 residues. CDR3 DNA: TGTGCCAGTCCGGGCCTCAGGGCCCGGTACGAGCAGTACTTC. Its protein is CASPGLRARYEQYF.

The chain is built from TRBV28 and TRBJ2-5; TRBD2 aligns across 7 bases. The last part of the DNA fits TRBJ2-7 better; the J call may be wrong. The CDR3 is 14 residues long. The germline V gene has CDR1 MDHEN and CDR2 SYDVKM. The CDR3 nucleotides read TGTGCCAGCAGCTTAACAAGCGGGAAAGACGAGCAGTACTTC. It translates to CASSLTSGKDEQYF.

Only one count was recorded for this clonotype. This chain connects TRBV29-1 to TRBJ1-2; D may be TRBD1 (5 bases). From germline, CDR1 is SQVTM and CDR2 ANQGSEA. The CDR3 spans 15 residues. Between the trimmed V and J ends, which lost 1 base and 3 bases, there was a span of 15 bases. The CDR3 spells CSVEAWEQADYGYTF. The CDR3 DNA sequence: TGCAGCGTTGAAGCCTGGGAACAGGCCGACTATGGCTACACCTTC.

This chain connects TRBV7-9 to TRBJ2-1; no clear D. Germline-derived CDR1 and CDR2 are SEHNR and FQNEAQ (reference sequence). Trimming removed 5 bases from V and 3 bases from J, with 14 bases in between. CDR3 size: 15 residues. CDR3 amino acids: CASSADSGFYNEQFF. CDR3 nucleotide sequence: TGTGCCAGCAGCGCCGACTCTGGGTTCTACAATGAGCAGTTCTTC.

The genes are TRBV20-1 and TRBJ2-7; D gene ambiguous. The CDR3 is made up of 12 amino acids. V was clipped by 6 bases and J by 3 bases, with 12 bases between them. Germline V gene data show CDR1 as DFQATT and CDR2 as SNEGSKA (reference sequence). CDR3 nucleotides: TGCAGTGCGGCACCGGGCAGCTACGAGCAGTACTTC. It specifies CSAAPGSYEQYF.

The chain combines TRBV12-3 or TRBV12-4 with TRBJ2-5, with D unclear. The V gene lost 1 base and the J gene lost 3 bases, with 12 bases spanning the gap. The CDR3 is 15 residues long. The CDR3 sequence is CASSLDQRAKETQYF. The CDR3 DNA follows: TGTGCCAGCAGTTTAGATCAAAGGGCGAAAGAGACCCAGTACTTC.

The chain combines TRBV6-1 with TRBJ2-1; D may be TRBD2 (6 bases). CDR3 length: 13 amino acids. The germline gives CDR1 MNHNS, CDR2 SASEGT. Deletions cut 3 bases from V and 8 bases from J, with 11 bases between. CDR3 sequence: CASSEGGWDEQFF. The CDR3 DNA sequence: TGTGCCAGCAGTGAGGGAGGCTGGGATGAGCAGTTCTTC.